These T cell receptor beta chains were read from a single sample in a study of naive and memory T cell subsets. In TCRdb, the UMI-ligation and nested PCR reads were re-called with MiXCR into one record per CDR3 protein. The data contain over 130,000 distinct CDR3 sequences, approximately 21% of them singletons. Source material: naive CD8+ T cells from blood. The receptors originated from a human donor in good health. Each CDR3 is given with its conserved first and last residue. D genes are given only for firm matches. Where a row states a size, it is once, few, many or the class of an expanded clone; other rows omit it.

v_call	clone_size	d_call	j_call	cdr3_aa	cdr3_nt
TRBV2	few	NA	TRBJ1-5	CASSEHREGNQPQHF	TGTGCCAGCAGTGAACACAGGGAGGGCAATCAGCCCCAGCATTTT
TRBV7-9	once	NA	TRBJ2-7	CASSFSGTAKPYEQYF	TGTGCCAGCAGCTTTTCCGGGACGGCAAAACCCTACGAGCAGTACTTC
TRBV5-1	few	NA	TRBJ1-2	CASSSDSGGYTF	TGCGCCAGCAGCTCGGACTCGGGAGGCTACACCTTC
TRBV4-1	few	NA	TRBJ1-1	CASSQDLESEAFF	TGCGCCAGCAGCCAAGATCTGGAAAGTGAAGCTTTCTTT
TRBV27	NA	NA	TRBJ1-1	CASSLSRRRSTEAFF	TGTGCCAGCAGTTTATCTCGGCGCCGGTCCACTGAAGCTTTCTTT
TRBV28	few	NA	TRBJ2-7	CASSPRTWEQYF	TGTGCCAGCAGTCCGAGGACGTGGGAGCAGTACTTC
TRBV19	few	TRBD1	TRBJ2-1	CASSPHRDRGNEQFF	TGTGCCAGTAGCCCCCACCGGGACAGAGGCAATGAGCAGTTCTTC
TRBV6-5	NA	NA	TRBJ1-3	CASSYARSQSVGNTIYF	TGTGCCAGCAGTTACGCCCGATCCCAGAGCGTTGGAAACACCATATATTTT
TRBV5-4	NA	NA	TRBJ1-1	CASSGMNTEAFF	TGTGCCAGCAGCGGGATGAACACTGAAGCTTTCTTT
TRBV7-2	few	TRBD2	TRBJ2-1	CASSPHTGLAGHSYNEQFF	TGTGCCAGCAGCCCCCACACGGGACTAGCGGGTCACTCCTACAATGAGCAGTTCTTC
TRBV28	few	NA	TRBJ2-3	CASSLDQWGTDTQYF	TGTGCCAGCAGCTTAGACCAGTGGGGGACAGATACGCAGTATTTT
TRBV2	NA	NA	TRBJ1-5	CASGGTTVGDSNQPQHF	TGTGCCAGCGGTGGGACAACGGTCGGGGATAGCAATCAGCCCCAGCATTTT
TRBV4-1	NA	TRBD1	TRBJ2-5	CASSHSDRTSQETQYF	TGCGCCAGCAGCCACTCGGACAGGACCTCCCAAGAGACCCAGTACTTC
TRBV6-1	NA	NA	TRBJ1-5	CASSDYLFNQPQHF	TGTGCCAGCAGTGATTATCTCTTCAATCAGCCCCAGCATTTT
TRBV6-2/TRBV6-3	few	NA	TRBJ1-6	CASSYDNSPLHF	TGTGCCAGCAGTTACGACAATTCACCCCTCCACTTT
TRBV27	NA	NA	TRBJ2-1	CASSLLAWRAGNEQFF	TGTGCCAGCAGTTTGCTGGCCTGGAGGGCGGGGAATGAGCAGTTCTTC
TRBV27	NA	NA	TRBJ2-6	CASSPGGANVLTF	TGTGCCAGCAGTCCGGGGGGGGCCAACGTCCTGACTTTC
TRBV9	NA	NA	TRBJ1-3	CASSVDPVGNTIYF	TGTGCCAGCAGCGTAGACCCCGTTGGAAACACCATATATTTT
TRBV29-1	NA	TRBD1	TRBJ2-7	CSTRDRASYEQYF	TGCAGCACCCGGGACAGGGCGTCCTACGAGCAGTACTTC
TRBV6-5	NA	NA	TRBJ2-5	CASSPHGSQETQYF	TGTGCCAGCAGTCCCCACGGCAGCCAAGAGACCCAGTACTTC
TRBV29-1	few	NA	TRBJ2-7	CSVPGIDEQYF	TGCAGCGTTCCAGGGATCGACGAGCAGTACTTC
TRBV27	few	TRBD2	TRBJ2-1	CASSLLPRLAYYEQFF	TGTGCCAGCAGTTTATTGCCGCGACTAGCTTATTATGAGCAGTTCTTC
TRBV7-9	few	TRBD2	TRBJ2-5	CASSLLAWETQYF	TGTGCCAGCAGCCTACTAGCGTGGGAGACCCAGTACTTC
TRBV7-8	NA	NA	TRBJ2-5	CASSLVGVQETQYF	TGTGCCAGCAGCTTAGTAGGAGTACAAGAGACCCAGTACTTC
TRBV28	NA	TRBD2	TRBJ2-7	CASSEWTRRYEQYF	TGTGCCAGCAGTGAATGGACTAGAAGGTACGAGCAGTACTTC
TRBV5-1	NA	TRBD2	TRBJ2-7	CASSRRLAEFYEQYF	TGCGCCAGCAGCCGTAGACTAGCGGAGTTCTACGAGCAGTACTTC
TRBV30	NA	NA	TRBJ2-1	CAWSVFGGRNNEQFF	TGTGCCTGGAGTGTCTTCGGGGGCCGCAACAATGAGCAGTTCTTC
TRBV4-3	NA	TRBD2	TRBJ2-1	CASSQVRLEGRARFEQFF	TGCGCCAGCAGCCAAGTTCGACTTGAAGGGAGGGCCCGGTTTGAGCAGTTCTTC
TRBV28	NA	NA	TRBJ2-7	CASSRGTYEQYF	TGTGCCAGCAGCCGGGGAACCTACGAGCAGTACTTC
TRBV24-1	NA	TRBD1	TRBJ2-2	CATSTGAGELFF	TGTGCCACCAGCACAGGGGCCGGGGAGCTGTTTTTT
TRBV7-9	few	NA	TRBJ2-1	CASSSPTGYNEQFF	TGTGCCAGCAGCTCACCGACAGGTTACAATGAGCAGTTCTTC
TRBV6-2/TRBV6-3	NA	TRBD2	TRBJ2-7	CASSYPSGSGEQYF	TGTGCCAGCAGTTATCCTAGCGGGAGTGGGGAGCAGTACTTC
TRBV12-3/TRBV12-4	few	NA	TRBJ2-1	CASSSPGQTVYNEQFF	TGTGCCAGCAGTTCCCCCGGACAAACGGTCTACAATGAGCAGTTCTTC
TRBV3-1	NA	NA	TRBJ1-6	CASSPGERDNSPLHF	TGTGCCAGCAGCCCAGGGGAACGGGATAATTCACCCCTCCACTTT
TRBV30	NA	NA	TRBJ2-1	CASGLLNEQFF	TGTGCGAGCGGACTACTCAATGAGCAGTTCTTC
TRBV28	NA	NA	TRBJ2-7	CASSLYRPYEQYF	TGTGCCAGCAGTTTGTATCGGCCCTACGAGCAGTACTTC
TRBV14	NA	TRBD2	TRBJ2-1	CASSHTGTSGNEQFF	TGTGCCAGCAGCCATACCGGGACTAGCGGAAATGAGCAGTTCTTC
TRBV15	few	NA	TRBJ2-7	CATSRSFGTSYEQYF	TGTGCCACCAGCAGAAGCTTCGGGACCAGCTACGAGCAGTACTTC
TRBV11-3	NA	NA	TRBJ2-1	CASSLDPNEQFF	TGTGCCAGCAGCTTAGATCCCAATGAGCAGTTCTTC
TRBV6-5	NA	TRBD1	TRBJ2-7	CASSDRGEQYF	TGTGCCAGCAGCGACAGGGGCGAGCAGTACTTC
TRBV7-2	few	NA	TRBJ2-2	CASSSTGIGELFF	TGTGCCAGCAGCTCGACGGGTATCGGGGAGCTGTTTTTT
TRBV25-1	few	TRBD1	TRBJ1-2	CASSATGTGTYHTF	TGTGCCAGCAGTGCGACCGGGACAGGGACTTATCACACCTTC
TRBV28	NA	NA	TRBJ2-4	CASSLYPSHIQYF	TGTGCCAGCAGTTTATACCCTAGTCACATTCAGTACTTC
TRBV4-3	NA	NA	TRBJ1-4	CASSSHNSWDEKLFF	TGCGCCAGCAGCTCCCATAACAGTTGGGATGAAAAACTGTTTTTT
TRBV27	NA	NA	TRBJ1-5	CASSLSPDNQPQHF	TGTGCCAGCAGTTTATCCCCAGACAATCAGCCCCAGCATTTT
TRBV11-1	NA	TRBD1	TRBJ2-7	CASSLGVQGAVEQYF	TGTGCCAGCAGCTTAGGAGTGCAGGGGGCGGTCGAGCAGTACTTC
TRBV4-1	few	TRBD1	TRBJ2-1	CASSHEGQGWDNEQFF	TGCGCCAGCAGCCACGAAGGACAGGGTTGGGACAATGAGCAGTTCTTC
TRBV19	NA	NA	TRBJ2-2	CASSIDPTGTQKGELFF	TGTGCCAGTAGTATAGATCCGACCGGGACACAGAAAGGGGAGCTGTTTTTT
TRBV19	few	TRBD2	TRBJ2-3	CASSWTLLAGGPADTQYF	TGTGCCAGTAGTTGGACTTTACTAGCGGGAGGGCCGGCAGATACGCAGTATTTT
TRBV25-1	few	NA	TRBJ1-6	CASTFSAGGVYSPLHF	TGTGCCAGCACCTTCTCTGCGGGGGGCGTTTATTCACCCCTCCACTTT
TRBV29-1	NA	NA	TRBJ2-3	CSVEDFEGGNQDTQYF	TGCAGCGTTGAAGACTTCGAGGGGGGAAATCAAGATACGCAGTATTTT
TRBV6-6	NA	NA	TRBJ2-6	CASSYQGGSGANVLTF	TGTGCCAGCAGTTACCAGGGGGGCTCTGGGGCCAACGTCCTGACTTTC